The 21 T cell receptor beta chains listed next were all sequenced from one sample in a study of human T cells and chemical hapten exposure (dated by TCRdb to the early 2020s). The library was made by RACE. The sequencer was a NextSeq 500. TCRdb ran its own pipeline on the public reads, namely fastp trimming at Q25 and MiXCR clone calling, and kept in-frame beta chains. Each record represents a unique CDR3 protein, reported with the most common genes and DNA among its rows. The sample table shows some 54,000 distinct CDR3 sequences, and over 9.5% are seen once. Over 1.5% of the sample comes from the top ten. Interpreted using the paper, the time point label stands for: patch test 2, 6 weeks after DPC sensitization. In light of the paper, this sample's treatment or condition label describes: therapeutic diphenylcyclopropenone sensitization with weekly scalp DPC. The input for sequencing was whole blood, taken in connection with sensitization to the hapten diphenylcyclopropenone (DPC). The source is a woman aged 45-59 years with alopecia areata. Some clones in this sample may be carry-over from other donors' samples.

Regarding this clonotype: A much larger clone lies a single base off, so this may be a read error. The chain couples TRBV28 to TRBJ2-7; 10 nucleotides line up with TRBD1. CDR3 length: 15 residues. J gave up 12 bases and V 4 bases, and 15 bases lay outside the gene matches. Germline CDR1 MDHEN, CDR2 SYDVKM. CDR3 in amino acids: CASSSPGQGPRGRYF. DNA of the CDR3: TGTGCCAGCAGTTCACCGGGACAGGGGCCTAGGGGGCGGTACTTC.

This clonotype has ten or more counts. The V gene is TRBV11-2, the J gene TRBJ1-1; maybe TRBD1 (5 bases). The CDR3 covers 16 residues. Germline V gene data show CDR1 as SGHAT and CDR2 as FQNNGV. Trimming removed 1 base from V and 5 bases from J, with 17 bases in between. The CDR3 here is CASSLAVSGDGTEAFF. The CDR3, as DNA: TGTGCCAGCAGCTTAGCCGTATCGGGGGATGGGACTGAAGCTTTCTTT.

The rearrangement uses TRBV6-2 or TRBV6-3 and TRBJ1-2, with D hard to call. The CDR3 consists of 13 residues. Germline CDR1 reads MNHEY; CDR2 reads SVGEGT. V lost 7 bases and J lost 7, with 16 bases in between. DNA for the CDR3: TGTGCCAGCACTCCAGGTCGCCAGTTTGGCTACACCTTC. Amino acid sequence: CASTPGRQFGYTF.

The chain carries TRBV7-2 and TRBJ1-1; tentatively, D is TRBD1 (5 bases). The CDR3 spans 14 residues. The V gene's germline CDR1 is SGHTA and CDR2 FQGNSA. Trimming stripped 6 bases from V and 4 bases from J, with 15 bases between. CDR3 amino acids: CASRTQGLPTEAFF. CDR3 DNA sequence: TGTGCCAGCAGAACGCAGGGATTACCCACTGAAGCTTTCTTT. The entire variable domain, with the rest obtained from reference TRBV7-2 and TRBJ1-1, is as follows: GAGVSQSPSNKVTEKGKDVELRCDPISGHTALYWYRQSLGQGLEFLIYFQGNSAPDKSGLPSDRFSAERTGGSVSTLTIQRTQQEDSAVYLCASRTQGLPTEAFFGQGTRLTVV.

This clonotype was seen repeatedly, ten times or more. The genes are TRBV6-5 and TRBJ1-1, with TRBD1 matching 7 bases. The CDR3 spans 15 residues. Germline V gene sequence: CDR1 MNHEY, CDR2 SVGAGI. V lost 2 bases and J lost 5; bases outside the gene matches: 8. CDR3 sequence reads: CASSYQDRSATEAFF. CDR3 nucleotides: TGTGCCAGCAGTTACCAGGACAGGTCTGCGACTGAAGCTTTCTTT.

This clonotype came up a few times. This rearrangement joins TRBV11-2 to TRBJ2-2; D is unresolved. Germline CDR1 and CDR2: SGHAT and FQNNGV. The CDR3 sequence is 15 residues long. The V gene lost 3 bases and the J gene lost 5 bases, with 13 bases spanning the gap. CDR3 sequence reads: CASSFVPGKTGELFF. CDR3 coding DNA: TGTGCCAGCAGCTTTGTACCAGGAAAAACCGGGGAGCTGTTTTTT.

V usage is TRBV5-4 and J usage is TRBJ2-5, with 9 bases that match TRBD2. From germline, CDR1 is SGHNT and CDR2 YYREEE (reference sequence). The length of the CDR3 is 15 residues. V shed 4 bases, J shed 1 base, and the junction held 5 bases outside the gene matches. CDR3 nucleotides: TGTGCCAGCAGCGTACGACTAGCGGCCCAAGAGACCCAGTACTTC. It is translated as CASSVRLAAQETQYF.

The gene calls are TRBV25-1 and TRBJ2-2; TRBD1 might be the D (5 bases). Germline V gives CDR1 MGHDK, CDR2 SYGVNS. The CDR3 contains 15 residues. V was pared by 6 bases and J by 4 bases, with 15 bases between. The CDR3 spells CASRTHGAATGELFF. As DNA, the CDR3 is TGTGCCAGCAGAACCCATGGGGCCGCCACCGGGGAGCTGTTTTTT.

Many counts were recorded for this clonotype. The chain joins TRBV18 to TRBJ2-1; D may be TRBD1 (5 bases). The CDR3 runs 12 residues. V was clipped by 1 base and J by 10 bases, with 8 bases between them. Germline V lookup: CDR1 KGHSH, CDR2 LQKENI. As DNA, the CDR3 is TGTGCCAGCTCACCACTAGGACAAGAGCAGTTCTTC. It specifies CASSPLGQEQFF.

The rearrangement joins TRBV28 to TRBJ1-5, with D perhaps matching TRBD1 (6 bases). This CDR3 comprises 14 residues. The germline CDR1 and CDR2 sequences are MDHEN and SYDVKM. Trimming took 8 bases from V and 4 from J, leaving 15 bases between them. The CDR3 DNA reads TGTGCCAGCGGACGGGACATCAGTAATCAGCCCCAGCATTTT. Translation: CASGRDISNQPQHF.

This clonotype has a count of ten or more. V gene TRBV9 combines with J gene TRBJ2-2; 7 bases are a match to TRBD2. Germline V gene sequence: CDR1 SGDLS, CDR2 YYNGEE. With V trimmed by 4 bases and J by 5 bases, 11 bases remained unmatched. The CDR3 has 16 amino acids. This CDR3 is CASSPLRQGGTGELFF. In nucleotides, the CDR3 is TGTGCCAGCAGCCCCCTAAGGCAGGGAGGGACCGGGGAGCTGTTTTTT.

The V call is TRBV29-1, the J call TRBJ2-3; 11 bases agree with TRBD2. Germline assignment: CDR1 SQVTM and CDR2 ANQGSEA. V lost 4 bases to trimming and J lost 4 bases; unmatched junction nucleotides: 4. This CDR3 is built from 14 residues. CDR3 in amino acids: CSVGLAGSPDTQYF. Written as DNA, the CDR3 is TGCAGCGTTGGACTAGCGGGGTCCCCAGATACGCAGTATTTT.

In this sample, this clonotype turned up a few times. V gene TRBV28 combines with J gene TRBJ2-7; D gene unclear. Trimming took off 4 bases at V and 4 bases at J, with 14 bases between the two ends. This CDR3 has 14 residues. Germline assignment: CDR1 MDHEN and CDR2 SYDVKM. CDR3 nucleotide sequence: TGTGCCAGCAGTTCCCCCCCTCGTTCATACGAGCAGTACTTC. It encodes CASSSPPRSYEQYF. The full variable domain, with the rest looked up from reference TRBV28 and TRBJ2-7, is DVKVTQSSRYLVKRTGEKVFLECVQDMDHENMFWYRQDPGLGLRLIYFSYDVKMKEKGDIPEGYSVSREKKERFSLILESASTNQTSMYLCASSSPPRSYEQYFGPGTRLTVT.

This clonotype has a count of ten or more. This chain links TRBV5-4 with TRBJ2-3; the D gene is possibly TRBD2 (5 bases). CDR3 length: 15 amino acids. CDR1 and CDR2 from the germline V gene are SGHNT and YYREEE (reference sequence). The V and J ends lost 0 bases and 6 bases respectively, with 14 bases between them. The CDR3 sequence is CASSLGPLGGDTQYF. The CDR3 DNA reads TGTGCCAGCAGCTTGGGACCCCTCGGAGGCGATACGCAGTATTTT. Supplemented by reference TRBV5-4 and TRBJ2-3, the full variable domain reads ETGVTQSPTHLIKTRGQQVTLRCSSQSGHNTVSWYQQALGQGPQFIFQYYREEENGRGNFPPRFSGLQFPNYSSELNVNALELDDSALYLCASSLGPLGGDTQYFGPGTRLTVL.

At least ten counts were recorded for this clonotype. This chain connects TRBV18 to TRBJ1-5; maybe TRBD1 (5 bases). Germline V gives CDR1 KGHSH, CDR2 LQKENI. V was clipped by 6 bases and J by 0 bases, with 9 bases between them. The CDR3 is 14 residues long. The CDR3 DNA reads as TGTGCCAGCTCCGAGGGGAATAGCAATCAGCCCCAGCATTTT. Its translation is CASSEGNSNQPQHF.

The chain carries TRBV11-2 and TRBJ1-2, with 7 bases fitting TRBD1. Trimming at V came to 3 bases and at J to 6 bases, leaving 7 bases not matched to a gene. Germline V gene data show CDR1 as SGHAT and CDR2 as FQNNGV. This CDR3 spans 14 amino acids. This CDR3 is CASSFDRAMNGYTF. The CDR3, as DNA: TGTGCCAGCAGCTTCGACAGGGCGATGAATGGCTACACCTTC.

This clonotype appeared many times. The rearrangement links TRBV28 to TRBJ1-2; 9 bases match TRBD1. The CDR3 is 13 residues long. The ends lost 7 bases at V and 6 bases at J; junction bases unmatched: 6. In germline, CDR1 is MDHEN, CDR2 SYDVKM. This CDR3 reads CASNPGQGDGYTF. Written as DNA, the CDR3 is TGTGCCAGCAATCCGGGACAGGGTGATGGCTACACCTTC.

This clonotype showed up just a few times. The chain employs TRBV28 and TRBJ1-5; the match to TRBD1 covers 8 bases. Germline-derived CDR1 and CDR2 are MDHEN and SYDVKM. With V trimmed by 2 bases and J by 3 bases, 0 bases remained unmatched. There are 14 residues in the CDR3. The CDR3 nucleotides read TGTGCCAGCAGTTTACAGGGGGCCAATCAGCCCCAGCATTTT. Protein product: CASSLQGANQPQHF.

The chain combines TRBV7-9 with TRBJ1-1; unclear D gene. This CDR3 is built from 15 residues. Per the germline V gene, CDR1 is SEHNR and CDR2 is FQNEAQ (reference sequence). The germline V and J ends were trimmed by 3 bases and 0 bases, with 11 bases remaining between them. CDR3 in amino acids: CASSLKTHMNTEAFF. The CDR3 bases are TGTGCCAGCAGCTTGAAGACCCACATGAACACTGAAGCTTTCTTT.

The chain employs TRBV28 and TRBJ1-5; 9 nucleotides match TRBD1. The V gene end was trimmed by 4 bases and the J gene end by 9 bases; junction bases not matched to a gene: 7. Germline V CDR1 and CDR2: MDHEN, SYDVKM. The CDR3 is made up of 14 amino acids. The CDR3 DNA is TGTGCCAGCAGTTATGGACAGGGGCAACGGCCCCAGCATTTT. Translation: CASSYGQGQRPQHF.

As DNA, the CDR3 is TGTGCCAGCAGCTTATGGGCGGGGCCGGCTGAGGTGAGAGAGACCCAGTACTTC. It translates to CASSLWAGPAEVRETQYF. The V gene is TRBV7-9, the J gene TRBJ2-5; a weak D match, TRBD2 (6 bases). V gave up 2 bases and J gave up 4 bases, with 23 bases separating them. Germline-derived CDR1 and CDR2 are SEHNR and FQNEAQ (reference sequence). The CDR3 spans 18 residues. The full variable domain, in which reference TRBV7-9 and TRBJ2-5 provide the parts outside the CDR3, is DTGVSQNPRHKITKRGQNVTFRCDPISEHNRLYWYRQTLGQGPEFLTYFQNEAQLEKSRLLSDRFSAERPKGSFSTLEIQRTEQGDSAMYLCASSLWAGPAEVRETQYFGPGTRLLVL.